The 9 T cell receptor beta chains below come from one sample, sequenced in a study of blood T cell repertoires in COVID-19. Produced via immunoSEQ multiplex PCR; TCRdb's table is partial and in-frame only. The table has 200,000 to 300,000 clones, 80% to 90% seen once. What was sequenced was peripheral blood. These receptors were obtained from a man between 60 and 70 years old with acute or convalescent COVID-19.

The V gene is TRBV7-9, the J gene TRBJ2-7, with TRBD1 matching over 7 bases. Germline trimming cut 2 bases from V and 0 bases from J; bases unmatched to any gene: 4. CDR1 is SEHNR, CDR2 FQNEAQ, per germline (reference sequence). The CDR3 length is 15 residues. CDR3 region: CASSLQGETSYEQYF. In DNA, the CDR3 is TGTGCCAGCAGCTTACAGGGGGAAACCTCCTACGAGCAGTACTTC.

This clone was seen at least ten times. V is TRBV27 and J is TRBJ2-7, with a weak D call TRBD1 (6 bases). The CDR3 covers 14 residues. CDR1 is MNHEY and CDR2 is SMNVEV in the germline V gene (reference sequence). Trimming shortened V by 4 bases and J by 2 bases, and 12 bases separated the two germline ends. The CDR3 DNA follows: TGTGCCAGCAGTTCTGCAGGGGTTACCTACGAGCAGTACTTC. This translates into CASSSAGVTYEQYF.

The genes are TRBV6-5 and TRBJ1-4, with D possibly being TRBD1 (6 bases). The CDR3 sequence is 13 residues long. Germline V lookup: CDR1 MNHEY, CDR2 SVGAGI. The V end was cut by 7 bases, the J end by 13 bases, with 19 bases between. In nucleotides, the CDR3 is TGTGCCAGCACGTGGACTTCGGGAGGGGGACTGTTTTTT. Its translation is CASTWTSGGGLFF.

The V call is TRBV5-1, the J call TRBJ1-5; D is possibly TRBD1 (5 bases). The CDR3 contains 16 residues. V shed 8 bases and J shed 0 bases, with 18 bases lying between them. Germline CDR1 is SGHRS and CDR2 is YFSETQ. DNA of the CDR3: TGCGCCAGGGGAGAGGGCGGGGGGTTTAGCAATCAGCCCCAGCATTTT. It yields the protein CARGEGGGFSNQPQHF.

V usage is TRBV7-3 and J usage is TRBJ2-7, with 9 bases fitting TRBD1. This CDR3 comprises 13 residues. CDR1 and CDR2 from the germline V gene are SGHTA and FQGTGA. V was clipped by 4 bases and J by 3 bases; unmatched bases: 1. The DNA for the CDR3 is TGTGCCAGCAGCTCGACAGGGGGCTACGAGCAGTACTTC. It yields the protein CASSSTGGYEQYF.

The CDR3: CASSRTSAGGNEQYF. In DNA, the CDR3 is TGTGCCAGCAGCCGGACTAGCGCGGGGGGGAACGAGCAGTACTTC. The chain combines TRBV27 with TRBJ2-7; 9 nucleotides match TRBD2. The V and J ends lost 6 bases and 5 bases, in that order; junction bases with no gene match: 11. This CDR3 comprises 15 residues. Per germline, CDR1 MNHEY and CDR2 SMNVEV (reference sequence).

The chain links TRBV18 to TRBJ2-5; 7 bases agree with TRBD1. The CDR3 is 15 residues long. Per germline, CDR1 KGHSH and CDR2 LQKENI. Germline trimming cut 1 base from V and 1 base from J; bases unmatched to any gene: 3. CDR3 sequence (DNA): TGTGCCAGCTCACCACTGGACAGGCTCCAAGAGACCCAGTACTTC. The encoded protein is CASSPLDRLQETQYF.

V usage is TRBV7-9 and J usage is TRBJ1-1; TRBD1 matches 9 bases. CDR3 length: 16 amino acids. Germline assignment: CDR1 SEHNR and CDR2 FQNEAQ (reference sequence). Trimming took 7 bases from V and 2 from J; bases not matched to a gene: 11. CDR3 nucleotides: TGTGCCAGCAACCCATCCGGGACAGGGACAAACACTGAAGCTTTCTTT. This encodes CASNPSGTGTNTEAFF.

This chain links TRBV5-1 with TRBJ1-3; 7 bases match TRBD1. The ends lost 4 bases at V and 4 bases at J; junction bases unmatched: 5. Germline V gene sequence: CDR1 SGHRS, CDR2 YFSETQ. The CDR3 runs 14 residues. CDR3 region: CASSPPGQGNTIYF. CDR3 sequence (DNA): TGCGCCAGCAGCCCCCCGGGACAGGGAAACACCATATATTTT.